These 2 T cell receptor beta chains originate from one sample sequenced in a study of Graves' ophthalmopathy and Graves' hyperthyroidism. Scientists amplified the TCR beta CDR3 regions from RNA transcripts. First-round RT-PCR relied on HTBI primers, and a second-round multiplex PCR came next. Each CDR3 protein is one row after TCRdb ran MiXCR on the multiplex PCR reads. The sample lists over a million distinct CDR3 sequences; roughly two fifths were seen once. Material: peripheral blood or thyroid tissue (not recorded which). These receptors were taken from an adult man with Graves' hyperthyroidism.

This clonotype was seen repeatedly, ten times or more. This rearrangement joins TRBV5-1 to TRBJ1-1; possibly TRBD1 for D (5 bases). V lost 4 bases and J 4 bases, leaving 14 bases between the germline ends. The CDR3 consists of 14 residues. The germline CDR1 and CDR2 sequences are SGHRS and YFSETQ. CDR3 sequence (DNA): TGCGCCAGCAGCAGTCAGGGAGGGTCCACTGAAGCTTTCTTT. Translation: CASSSQGGSTEAFF.

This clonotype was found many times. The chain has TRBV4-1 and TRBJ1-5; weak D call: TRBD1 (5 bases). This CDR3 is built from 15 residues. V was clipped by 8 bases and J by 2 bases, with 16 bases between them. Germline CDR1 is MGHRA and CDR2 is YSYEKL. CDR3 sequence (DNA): TGCGCCAGCCAACAGGTGGTGATTGGCAATCAGCCCCAGCATTTT. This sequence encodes CASQQVVIGNQPQHF.